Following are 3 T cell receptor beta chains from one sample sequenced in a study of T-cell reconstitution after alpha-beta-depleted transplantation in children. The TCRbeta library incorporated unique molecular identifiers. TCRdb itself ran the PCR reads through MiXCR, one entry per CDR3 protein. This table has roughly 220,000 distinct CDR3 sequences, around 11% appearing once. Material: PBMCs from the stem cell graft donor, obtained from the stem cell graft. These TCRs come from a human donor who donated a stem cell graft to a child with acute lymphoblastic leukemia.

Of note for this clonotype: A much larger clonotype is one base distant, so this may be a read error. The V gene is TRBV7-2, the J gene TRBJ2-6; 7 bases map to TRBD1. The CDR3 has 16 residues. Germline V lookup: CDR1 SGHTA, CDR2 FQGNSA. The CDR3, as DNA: TGTGCCAGCAGCTTCTTGACAGGGTCTGGGGCCAACGGCCTGACTTTC. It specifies CASSFLTGSGANGLTF.

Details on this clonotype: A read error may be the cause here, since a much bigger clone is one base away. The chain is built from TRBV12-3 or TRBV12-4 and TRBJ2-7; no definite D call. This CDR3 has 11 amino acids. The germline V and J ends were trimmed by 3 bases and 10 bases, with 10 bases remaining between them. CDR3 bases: TGTGCCAGCAGTTTTAGTGGCGACCAGTACTTC. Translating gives CASSFSGDQYF.

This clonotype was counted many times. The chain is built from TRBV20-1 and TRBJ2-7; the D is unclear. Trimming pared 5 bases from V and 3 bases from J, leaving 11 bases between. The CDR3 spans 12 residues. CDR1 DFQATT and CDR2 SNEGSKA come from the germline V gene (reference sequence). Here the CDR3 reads CSAGPQFYEQYF. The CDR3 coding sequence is TGCAGTGCTGGGCCTCAGTTCTACGAGCAGTACTTC.